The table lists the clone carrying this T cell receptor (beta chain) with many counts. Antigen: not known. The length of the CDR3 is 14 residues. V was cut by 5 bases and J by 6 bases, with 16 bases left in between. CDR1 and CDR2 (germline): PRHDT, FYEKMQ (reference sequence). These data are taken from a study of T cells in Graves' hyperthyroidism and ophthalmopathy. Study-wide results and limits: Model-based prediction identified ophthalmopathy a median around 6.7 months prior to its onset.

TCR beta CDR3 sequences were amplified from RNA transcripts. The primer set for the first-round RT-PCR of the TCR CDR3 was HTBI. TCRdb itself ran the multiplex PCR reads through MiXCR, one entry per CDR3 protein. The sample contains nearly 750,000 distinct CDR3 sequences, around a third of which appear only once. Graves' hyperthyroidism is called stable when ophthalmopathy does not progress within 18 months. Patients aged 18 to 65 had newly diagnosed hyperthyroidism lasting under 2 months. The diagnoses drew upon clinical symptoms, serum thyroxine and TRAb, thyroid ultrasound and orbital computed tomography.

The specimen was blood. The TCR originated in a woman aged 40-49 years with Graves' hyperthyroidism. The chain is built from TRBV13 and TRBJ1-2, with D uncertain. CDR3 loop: CASSLGSHRDGYTF. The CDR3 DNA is TGTGCCAGCAGCCTGGGGTCTCATCGGGATGGCTACACCTTC.